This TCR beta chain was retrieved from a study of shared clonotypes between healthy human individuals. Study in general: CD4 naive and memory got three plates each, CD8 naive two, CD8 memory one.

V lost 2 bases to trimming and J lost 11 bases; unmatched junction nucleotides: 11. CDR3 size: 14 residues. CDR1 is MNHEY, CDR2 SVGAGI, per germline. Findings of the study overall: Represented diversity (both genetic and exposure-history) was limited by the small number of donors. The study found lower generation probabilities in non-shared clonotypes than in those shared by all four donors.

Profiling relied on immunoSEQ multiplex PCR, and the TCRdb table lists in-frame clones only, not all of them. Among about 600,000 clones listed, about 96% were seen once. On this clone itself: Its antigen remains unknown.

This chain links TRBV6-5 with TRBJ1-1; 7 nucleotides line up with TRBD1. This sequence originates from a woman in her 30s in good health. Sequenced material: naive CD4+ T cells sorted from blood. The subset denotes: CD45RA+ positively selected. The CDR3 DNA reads TGTGCCAGCAGTTACCCGACAGGGCAGGGACGCGCTTTCTTT. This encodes CASSYPTGQGRAFF.